This is a list of T cell receptor beta chains from one sample in a study of vaccination and CD4 T cells after COVID-19. TCRdb reprocessed the PCR reads via MiXCR and lists one record per CDR3 protein. This table holds about 29,000 distinct CDR3 sequences, approximately 48% found once. Source: CD4+ T cells from blood, taken about 7 months after SARS-CoV-2 vaccination. The receptors stem from a human donor who had recovered from COVID-19. The CDR3 runs from the conserved cysteine through the conserved F or W. The order of the fields is CDR3 protein, CDR3 DNA, clone size, V gene, D gene, J gene. D genes are given only for firm matches. A clone size is listed for some rows: how often the clone was seen (once, few, many), or a class if it is expanded.

CASSQVAGQAFYEQYF TGCGCCAGCAGCCAAGTCGCCGGACAGGCCTTTTACGAGCAGTACTTC NA TRBV4-1 TRBD1 TRBJ2-7
CSAQPGPLQPQHF TGCAGTGCTCAACCAGGGCCGCTACAGCCCCAGCATTTT few TRBV20-1 NA TRBJ1-5
CASRETGVETQYF TGTGCCAGCAGGGAAACAGGGGTTGAGACCCAGTACTTC few TRBV27 TRBD1 TRBJ2-5
CARTGILARNIQYF TGTGCCAGAACAGGAATACTAGCCAGAAACATTCAGTACTTC NA TRBV6-4 NA TRBJ2-4
CSARPRTPNEQFF TGCAGTGCTAGACCTCGAACCCCTAATGAGCAGTTCTTC NA TRBV20-1 NA TRBJ2-1
CASSLRQPSNYGYTF TGTGCCAGCAGTTTAAGACAGCCATCTAACTATGGCTACACCTTC NA TRBV27 NA TRBJ1-2
CASRRTSGRGEQFF TGTGCCAGCAGGCGGACTAGCGGGAGAGGTGAGCAGTTCTTC NA TRBV7-6 TRBD2 TRBJ2-1
CASSVSGRDTGELFF TGTGCCAGCAGTGTTAGCGGGAGGGACACCGGGGAGCTGTTTTTT NA TRBV12-3/TRBV12-4 TRBD2 TRBJ2-2
CASSQDRGQRNSPLHF TGCGCCAGCAGCCAAGATCGCGGACAGAGAAATTCACCCCTCCACTTT NA TRBV4-3 NA TRBJ1-6
CSARDLGRHYEQYF TGCAGTGCTAGAGACCTAGGACGGCACTACGAGCAGTACTTC NA TRBV20-1 NA TRBJ2-7
CAGDVIDRNTGELFF TGTGCCGGCGACGTAATAGACAGGAACACCGGGGAGCTGTTTTTT NA TRBV7-9 NA TRBJ2-2
CASSSQGASYNEQFF TGTGCCAGCAGTTCGCAGGGGGCCTCCTACAATGAGCAGTTCTTC few TRBV27 TRBD1 TRBJ2-1
CASSNRRTNTGELFF TGTGCCAGCAGCAACAGAAGAACTAACACCGGGGAGCTGTTTTTT NA TRBV7-8 NA TRBJ2-2
CATSDLKGVQETQYF TGTGCCACCAGTGATCTTAAGGGGGTCCAAGAGACCCAGTACTTC few TRBV24-1 NA TRBJ2-5
CASRAGSGRGETQYF TGTGCCAGCAGGGCGGGTAGCGGGAGAGGAGAGACCCAGTACTTC NA TRBV2 TRBD2 TRBJ2-5
CSATPILDNAVNQPQHF TGCAGTGCTACACCTATACTAGACAATGCTGTTAATCAGCCCCAGCATTTT few TRBV20-1 NA TRBJ1-5
CSAGRQGAKGKTQYF TGCAGTGCTGGACGACAGGGGGCAAAGGGAAAGACCCAGTACTTC NA TRBV20-1 TRBD1 TRBJ2-5
CASSPTGSFLFF TGTGCCAGCAGCCCAACCGGGTCTTTCTTATTCTTC NA TRBV7-9 NA TRBJ2-1
CASSLRPAPGELFF TGTGCCAGCAGCCTCCGACCCGCCCCGGGGGAGCTGTTTTTT NA TRBV7-2 NA TRBJ2-2
CSARDPSGGQETQYF TGCAGTGCTAGAGACCCCTCAGGGGGCCAAGAGACCCAGTACTTC few TRBV20-1 TRBD1 TRBJ2-5
CSAGGAGNYGYTF TGCAGCGCCGGGGGCGCAGGCAACTATGGCTACACCTTC NA TRBV29-1 NA TRBJ1-2
CSPDLPQAPAREQFF TGCAGTCCAGATCTCCCACAAGCGCCGGCAAGGGAGCAGTTCTTC NA TRBV20-1 NA TRBJ2-1